These T cell receptor beta chains were read from a single sample in a study of T cell responses to AZD1222 COVID-19 vaccine. Profiled with immunoSEQ multiplex PCR; TCRdb holds only in-frame clones, not every one. The data show around 140,000 clones, with around 86% seen just once and 5% to 6.5% held by the top ten. This specimen was peripheral blood, taken on day 0 of AZD1222 vaccination. These receptor sequences come from an adult in good health. Each CDR3 is given with its conserved first and last residue. D genes are given only for firm matches.

TRBV9	.	TRBJ1-2	CASSLDSEGYTF
TRBV7-9	.	TRBJ1-2	CASSLRGGGNYGYTF
TRBV18	.	TRBJ2-3	CASFDRDPSYGTDTQYF
TRBV7-2	.	TRBJ1-6	CASRKSPDNSPLHF
TRBV4-3	.	TRBJ1-6	CASSPTVNSPLHF
TRBV7-6	.	TRBJ2-2	CASSGTGAGTGELFF
TRBV30	TRBD1	TRBJ1-2	CAFRHDRAGYGYTF
TRBV12-3/TRBV12-4	.	TRBJ1-1	CASSRGTEAFF
TRBV24-1	.	TRBJ2-3	CATSDATASTDTQYF
TRBV6-5	.	TRBJ2-3	CASSYGSLTDTQYF
TRBV6-4	TRBD1	TRBJ2-1	CASSEQGVTYNEQFF